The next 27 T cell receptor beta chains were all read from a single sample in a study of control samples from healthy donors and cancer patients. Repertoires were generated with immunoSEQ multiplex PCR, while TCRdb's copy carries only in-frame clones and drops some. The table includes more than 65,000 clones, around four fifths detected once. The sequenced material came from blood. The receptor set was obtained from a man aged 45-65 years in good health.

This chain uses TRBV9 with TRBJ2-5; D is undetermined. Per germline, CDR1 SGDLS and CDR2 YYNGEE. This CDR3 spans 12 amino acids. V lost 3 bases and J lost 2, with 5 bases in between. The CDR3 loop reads CASSAMQETQYF. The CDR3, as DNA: TGTGCCAGCAGCGCAATGCAAGAGACCCAGTACTTC.

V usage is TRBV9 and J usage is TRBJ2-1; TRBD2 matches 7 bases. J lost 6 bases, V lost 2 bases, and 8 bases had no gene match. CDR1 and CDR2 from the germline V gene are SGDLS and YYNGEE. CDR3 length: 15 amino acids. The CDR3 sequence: CASSVGPGLVNEQFF. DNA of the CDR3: TGTGCCAGCAGCGTTGGCCCCGGACTAGTCAATGAGCAGTTCTTC.

The CDR3 loop is CASSLEGDHTEAFF. The CDR3 DNA reads as TGTGCCAGCAGCTTAGAGGGGGACCACACTGAAGCTTTCTTT. The chain couples TRBV7-3 to TRBJ1-1, with D perhaps TRBD1 (6 bases). CDR1 and CDR2 from the germline V gene are SGHTA and FQGTGA. Trimming stripped 2 bases from V and 3 bases from J, with 10 bases between. There are 14 residues in the CDR3.

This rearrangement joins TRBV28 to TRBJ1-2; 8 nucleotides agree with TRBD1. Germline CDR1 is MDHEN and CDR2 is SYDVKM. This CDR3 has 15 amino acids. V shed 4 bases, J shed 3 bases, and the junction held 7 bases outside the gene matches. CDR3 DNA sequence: TGTGCCAGCAGTTCTGAAAGGGACAGGTACTATGGCTACACCTTC. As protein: CASSSERDRYYGYTF.

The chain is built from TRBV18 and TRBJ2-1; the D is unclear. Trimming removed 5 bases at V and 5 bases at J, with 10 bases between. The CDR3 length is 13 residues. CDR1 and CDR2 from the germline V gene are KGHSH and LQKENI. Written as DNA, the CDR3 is TGTGCCAGCTCATGGAACCGGGACAATGAGCAGTTCTTC. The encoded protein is CASSWNRDNEQFF.

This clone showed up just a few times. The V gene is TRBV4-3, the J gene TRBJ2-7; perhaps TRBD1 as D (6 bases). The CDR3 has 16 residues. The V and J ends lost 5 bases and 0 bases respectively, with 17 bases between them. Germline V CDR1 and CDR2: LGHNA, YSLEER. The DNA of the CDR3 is TGCGCCAGCAGCTATTCTTCAGGGGAGAGCTCCTACGAGCAGTACTTC. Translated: CASSYSSGESSYEQYF.

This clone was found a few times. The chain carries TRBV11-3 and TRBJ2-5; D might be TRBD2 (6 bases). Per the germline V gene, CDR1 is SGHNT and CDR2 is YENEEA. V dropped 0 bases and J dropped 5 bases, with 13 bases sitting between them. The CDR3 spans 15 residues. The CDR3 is CASSLEVLGGETQYF. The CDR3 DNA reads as TGTGCCAGCAGCTTAGAGGTTCTTGGGGGGGAGACCCAGTACTTC.

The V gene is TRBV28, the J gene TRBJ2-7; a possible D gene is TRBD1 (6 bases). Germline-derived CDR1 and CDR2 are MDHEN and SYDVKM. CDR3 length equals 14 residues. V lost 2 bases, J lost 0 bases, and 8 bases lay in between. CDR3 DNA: TGTGCCAGCAGTTTACTGGACAGCTCCTACGAGCAGTACTTC. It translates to CASSLLDSSYEQYF.

CDR3 amino acids: CASRETGVNQPQHF. Here the CDR3 DNA reads TGTGCCAGCAGGGAGACAGGGGTGAATCAGCCCCAGCATTTT. The genes are TRBV6-5 and TRBJ1-5, with 8 bases identical to TRBD1. V lost 6 bases to trimming and J lost 4 bases; unmatched junction nucleotides: 5. This CDR3 has 14 residues. Per the germline V gene, CDR1 is MNHEY and CDR2 is SVGAGI.

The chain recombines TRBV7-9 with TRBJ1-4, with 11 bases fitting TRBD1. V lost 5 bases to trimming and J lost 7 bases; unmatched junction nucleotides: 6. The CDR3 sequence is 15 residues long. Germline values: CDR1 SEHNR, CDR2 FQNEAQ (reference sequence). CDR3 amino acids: CASSPRTGGGEKLFF. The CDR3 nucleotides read TGTGCCAGCAGCCCGCGGACAGGGGGCGGTGAAAAACTGTTTTTT.

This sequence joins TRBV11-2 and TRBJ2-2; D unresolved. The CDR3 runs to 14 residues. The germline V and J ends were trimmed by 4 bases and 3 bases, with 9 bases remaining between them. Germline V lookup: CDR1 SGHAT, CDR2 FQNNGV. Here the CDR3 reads CASSSRPDTGELFF. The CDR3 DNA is TGTGCCAGCAGCTCCAGACCTGACACCGGGGAGCTGTTTTTT. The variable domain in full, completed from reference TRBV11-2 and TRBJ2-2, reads EAGVAQSPRYKIIEKRQSVAFWCNPISGHATLYWYQQILGQGPKLLIQFQNNGVVDDSQLPKDRFSAERLKGVDSTLKIQPAKLEDSAVYLCASSSRPDTGELFFGEGSRLTVL.

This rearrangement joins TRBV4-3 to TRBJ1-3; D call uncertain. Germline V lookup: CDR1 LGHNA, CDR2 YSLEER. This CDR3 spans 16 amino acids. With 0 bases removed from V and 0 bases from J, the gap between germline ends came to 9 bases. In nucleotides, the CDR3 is TGCGCCAGCAGCCAAGATAGCAGGAGCTCTGGAAACACCATATATTTT. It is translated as CASSQDSRSSGNTIYF.

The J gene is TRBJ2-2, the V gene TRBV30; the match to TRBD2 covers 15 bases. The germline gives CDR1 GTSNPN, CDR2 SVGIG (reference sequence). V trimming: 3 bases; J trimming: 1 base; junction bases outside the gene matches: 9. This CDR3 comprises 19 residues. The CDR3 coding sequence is TGTGCCTGGAGCACCCGGACTAGCGGGAGGGTCCGGAACACCGGGGAGCTGTTTTTT. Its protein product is CAWSTRTSGRVRNTGELFF. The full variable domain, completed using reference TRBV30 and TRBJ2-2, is SQTIHQWPATLVQPVGSPLSLECTVEGTSNPNLYWYRQAAGRGLQLLFYSVGIGQISSEVPQNLSASRPQDRQFILSSKKLLLSDSGFYLCAWSTRTSGRVRNTGELFFGEGSRLTVL.

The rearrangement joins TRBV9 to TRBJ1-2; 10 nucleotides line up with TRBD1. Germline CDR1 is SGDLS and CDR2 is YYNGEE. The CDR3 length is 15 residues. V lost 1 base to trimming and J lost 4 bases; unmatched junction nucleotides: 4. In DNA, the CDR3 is TGTGCCAGCAGCGTATCGACAGGGGGCGGCTATGGCTACACCTTC. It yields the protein CASSVSTGGGYGYTF.

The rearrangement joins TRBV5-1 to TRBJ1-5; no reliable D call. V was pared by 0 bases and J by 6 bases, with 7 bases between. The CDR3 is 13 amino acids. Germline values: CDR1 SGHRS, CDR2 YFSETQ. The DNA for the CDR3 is TGCGCCAGCAGCTTGGATCGAGGTCAGCCCCAGCATTTT. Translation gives CASSLDRGQPQHF.

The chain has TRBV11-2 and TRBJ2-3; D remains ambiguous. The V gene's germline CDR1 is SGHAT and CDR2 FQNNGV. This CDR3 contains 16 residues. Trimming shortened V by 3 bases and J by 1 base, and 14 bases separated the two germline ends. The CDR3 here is CASSFTSTPGTDTQYF. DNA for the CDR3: TGTGCCAGCAGCTTTACCTCTACCCCCGGCACAGATACGCAGTATTTT.

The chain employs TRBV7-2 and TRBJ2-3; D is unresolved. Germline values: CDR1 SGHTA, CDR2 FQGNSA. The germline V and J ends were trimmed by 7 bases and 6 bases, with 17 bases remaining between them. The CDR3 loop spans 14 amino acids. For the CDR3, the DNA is TGTGCCAGCACCTCCTGGCATCGGTACGATACGCAGTATTTT. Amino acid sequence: CASTSWHRYDTQYF.

As DNA, the CDR3 is TGTGCCAGTAGTAGGCTAGCGGGAGGGTTGTACAATGAGCAGTTCTTC. Residues: CASSRLAGGLYNEQFF. This rearrangement joins TRBV19 to TRBJ2-1, with TRBD2 identical over 12 bases. Trimming cost V 4 bases and J 4 bases; bases outside gene matches: 5. Per the germline V gene, CDR1 is LNHDA and CDR2 is SQIVND (reference sequence). The CDR3 contains 16 residues.

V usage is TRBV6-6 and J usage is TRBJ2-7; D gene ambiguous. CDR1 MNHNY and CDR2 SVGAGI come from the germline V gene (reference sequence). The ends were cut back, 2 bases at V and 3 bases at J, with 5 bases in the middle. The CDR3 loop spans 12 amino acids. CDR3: CASSYPGYEQYF. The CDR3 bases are TGTGCCAGCAGTTACCCCGGCTACGAGCAGTACTTC.

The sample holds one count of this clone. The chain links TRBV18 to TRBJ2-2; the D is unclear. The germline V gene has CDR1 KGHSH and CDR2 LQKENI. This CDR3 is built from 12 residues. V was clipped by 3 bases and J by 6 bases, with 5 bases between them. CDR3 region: CASSPYAGELFF. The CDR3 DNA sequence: TGTGCCAGCTCACCCTATGCCGGGGAGCTGTTTTTT.

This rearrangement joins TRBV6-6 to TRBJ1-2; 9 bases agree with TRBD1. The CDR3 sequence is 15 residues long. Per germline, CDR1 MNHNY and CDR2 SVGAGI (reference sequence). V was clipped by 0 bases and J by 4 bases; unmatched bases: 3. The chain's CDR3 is CASSYSPGQGYGYTF. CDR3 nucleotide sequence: TGTGCCAGCAGTTACTCGCCGGGACAGGGCTATGGCTACACCTTC.

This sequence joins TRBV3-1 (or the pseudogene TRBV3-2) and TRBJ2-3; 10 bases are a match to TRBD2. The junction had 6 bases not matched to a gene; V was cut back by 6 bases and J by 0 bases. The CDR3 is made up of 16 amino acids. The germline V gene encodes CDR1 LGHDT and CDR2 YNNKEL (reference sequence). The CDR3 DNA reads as TGTGCCAGCAGTCCTAGACTAGCGGGTAGCACAGATACGCAGTATTTT. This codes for CASSPRLAGSTDTQYF.

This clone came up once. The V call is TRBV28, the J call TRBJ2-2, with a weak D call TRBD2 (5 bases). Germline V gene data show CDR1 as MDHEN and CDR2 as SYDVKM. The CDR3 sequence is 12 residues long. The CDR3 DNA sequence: TGTGTCGGTAGCGCGAACACCGGGGAGCTGTTTTTT. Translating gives CVGSANTGELFF. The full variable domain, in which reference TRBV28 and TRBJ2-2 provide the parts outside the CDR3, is DVKVTQSSRYLVKRTGEKVFLECVQDMDHENMFWYRQDPGLGLRLIYFSYDVKMKEKGDIPEGYSVSREKKERFSLILESASTNQTSMYLCVGSANTGELFFGEGSRLTVL.

CDR3 DNA: TGTGCCTGGAGTGCCTTTAGCGCACCCACAGATACGCAGTATTTT. Translating gives CAWSAFSAPTDTQYF. J is TRBJ2-3 and V is TRBV30; possible D gene TRBD2, 5 bases. Trimming pared 1 base from V and 2 bases from J, leaving 13 bases between. CDR3 size: 15 residues. Germline assignment: CDR1 GTSNPN and CDR2 SVGIG (reference sequence).

The CDR3 nucleotides are TGTGCCAGTAGATTGGGGGGACTAGCCGCCTACGAGCAGTACTTC. Its protein product is CASRLGGLAAYEQYF. This chain joins TRBV19 and TRBJ2-7; 9 bases are shared with TRBD2. V was pared by 6 bases and J by 2 bases, with 8 bases of the junction left unmatched. The CDR3 covers 15 residues. Germline V CDR1 and CDR2: LNHDA, SQIVND (reference sequence).

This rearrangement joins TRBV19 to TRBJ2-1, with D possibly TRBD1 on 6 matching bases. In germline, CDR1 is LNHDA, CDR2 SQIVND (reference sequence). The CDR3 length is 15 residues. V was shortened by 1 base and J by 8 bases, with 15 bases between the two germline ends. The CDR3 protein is CASSIVGGQFDEQFF. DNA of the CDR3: TGTGCCAGTAGTATAGTGGGTGGACAGTTCGATGAGCAGTTCTTC.

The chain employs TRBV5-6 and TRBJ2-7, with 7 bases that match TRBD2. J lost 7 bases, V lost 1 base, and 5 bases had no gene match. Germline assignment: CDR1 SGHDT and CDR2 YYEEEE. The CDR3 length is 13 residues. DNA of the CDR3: TGTGCCAGCAGCTTGCCTAGCGGAGAAGAGCAGTACTTC. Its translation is CASSLPSGEEQYF.